The 27 T cell receptor beta chains presented below share a single source sample, sequenced in a study of blood T cell repertoires in COVID-19. Some clones are missing from TCRdb's copy, which holds only in-frame ones; the method was immunoSEQ multiplex PCR. The repertoire holds roughly 140,000 clones, with under 85% as singletons. Sequenced sample: peripheral blood. Receptors were obtained from a woman aged 80 or over in a cohort sampled during active or convalescent COVID-19.

This clone was picked up a small number of times. The CDR3 DNA sequence: TGTGCCAGCAGCCAAGCCTTGTCTGGACTAGGTAGCTCCTACGAGCAGTACGTC. Encoded protein: CASSQALSGLGSSYEQYV. This chain joins TRBV3-1 (or the pseudogene TRBV3-2) and TRBJ2-7; 7 bases fit TRBD2. J lost 0 bases, V lost 1 base, and 12 bases had no gene match. The germline V gene has CDR1 LGHDT and CDR2 YNNKEL (reference sequence). The CDR3 spans 18 residues.

For the CDR3, the DNA is TGTGCCAGCACCAGTGAAGCAGGGTTCAGCGGCTACACCTTC. Amino acids: CASTSEAGFSGYTF. The chain combines TRBV21-1 with TRBJ1-2; the D call of TRBD1 is as the table states it, not checked on the DNA. TRBV21-1 is designated a pseudogene. The CDR3 has 14 residues.

The V call is TRBV7-8, the J call TRBJ2-3; TRBD1 agrees at 8 bases. The CDR3 extends over 15 amino acids. The V segment lost 4 bases and the J segment 1 base; nucleotides outside the gene matches: 4. Germline lookup yields CDR1 SGHVS and CDR2 FQNEAQ. CDR3 bases: TGTGCCAGCAGCTCGGACAGGGTGGGCACAGATACGCAGTATTTT. Protein product: CASSSDRVGTDTQYF.

This clone was found once. The chain employs TRBV7-9 and TRBJ2-5; TRBD2 aligns across 8 bases. This CDR3 has 14 residues. V gave up 3 bases and J gave up 4 bases; unmatched junction bases: 4. Germline V CDR1 and CDR2: SEHNR, FQNEAQ (reference sequence). CDR3 sequence reads: CASSLSAGVETQYF. The CDR3 DNA reads TGTGCCAGCAGCTTGTCAGCGGGGGTAGAGACCCAGTACTTC.

The V gene is TRBV21-1, the J gene TRBJ1-3. TRBV21-1 is deemed a pseudogene. CDR3 length: 18 amino acids. The CDR3 coding sequence is TGTGCCAGCACCCAACGGACTACTTTATTGGAGAAGGAAAACACCATATATTTT. Translated, it gives CASTQRTTLLEKENTIYF.

J is TRBJ2-2 and V is TRBV2; the match to TRBD2 covers 11 bases. The CDR3 totals 14 residues. Germline V lookup: CDR1 SNHLY, CDR2 FYNNEI. V shed 7 bases, J shed 7 bases, and the junction held 5 bases outside the gene matches. The CDR3 sequence: CASTTSGGHGELFF. DNA for the CDR3: TGTGCCAGCACTACTAGCGGGGGACACGGGGAGCTGTTTTTT.

The chain is built from TRBV28 and TRBJ1-1; perhaps TRBD1 as D (5 bases). V was pared by 7 bases and J by 4 bases, with 16 bases between. Germline V gene lookup returns CDR1 MDHEN and CDR2 SYDVKM. CDR3 length: 14 residues. This CDR3 reads CASTRAAGVTEAFF. Here the CDR3 DNA reads TGTGCCAGCACCCGTGCCGCGGGGGTCACTGAAGCTTTCTTT.

V gene TRBV6-2 or TRBV6-3 combines with J gene TRBJ2-7; D possibly corresponds to TRBD1 (6 bases). V lost 5 bases, J lost 8 bases, and 13 bases lay in between. This CDR3 contains 12 residues. Per germline, CDR1 MNHEY and CDR2 SVGEGT. CDR3 protein: CASSTGFTKQYV. In DNA form, the CDR3 reads TGTGCCAGCAGTACAGGGTTTACGAAGCAGTACGTC.

This chain connects TRBV6-5 to TRBJ1-2; D might be TRBD1 (6 bases). Trimming took off 2 bases at V and 7 bases at J, with 14 bases between the two ends. The germline CDR1 and CDR2 sequences are MNHEY and SVGAGI. The CDR3 has 14 residues. The CDR3 bases are TGTGCCAGCAGTTACGAAGCAGGGGCGGGTGGCTACACCTTC. Its protein product is CASSYEAGAGGYTF.

V and J are TRBV6-5 and TRBJ1-2; D remains ambiguous. The V end was cut by 7 bases, the J end by 3 bases, with 12 bases between. Germline assignment: CDR1 MNHEY and CDR2 SVGAGI. The CDR3 has 13 residues. CDR3 coding DNA: TGTGCCAGCACCGTAGGGCGGGACTATGGCTACACCTTC. This codes for CASTVGRDYGYTF.

The rearrangement joins TRBV2 to TRBJ2-1, with D hard to call. Trimming removed 1 base from V and 5 bases from J, with 12 bases in between. CDR1 and CDR2 from the germline V gene are SNHLY and FYNNEI. The CDR3 is made up of 15 amino acids. In nucleotides, the CDR3 is TGTGCCAGCAGTGAAGGGGCCCTTAACGACAATGAGCAGTTCTTC. Its translation: CASSEGALNDNEQFF. Variable domain in full (rest from reference TRBV2 and TRBJ2-1): EPEVTQTPSHQVTQMGQEVILRCVPISNHLYFYWYRQILGQKVEFLVSFYNNEISEKSEIFDDQFSVERPDGSNFTLKIRSTKLEDSAMYFCASSEGALNDNEQFFGPGTRLTVL.

The chain has TRBV5-4 and TRBJ2-3, with 14 bases aligning to TRBD2. CDR3 size: 17 residues. Losses at the gene ends were 4 bases for V and 8 bases for J; bases not matched to a gene: 12. Germline values: CDR1 SGHNT, CDR2 YYREEE (reference sequence). The CDR3 DNA reads TGTGCCAGCAGCACGGGACTAGCGGGGGCCTCCGCGGGTACGCAGTATTTT. Protein sequence: CASSTGLAGASAGTQYF.

The gene calls are TRBV6-5 and TRBJ2-3; TRBD1 matches 8 bases. V shed 5 bases and J 6 bases; nucleotides not matched to a gene: 4. The CDR3 spans 13 residues. Germline V lookup: CDR1 MNHEY, CDR2 SVGAGI. CDR3 sequence (DNA): TGTGCCAGCAGTCAATACAGGGGGGATACGCAGTATTTT. It specifies CASSQYRGDTQYF.

With respect to this clone: Other nucleotide sequences in the sample specify the same CDR3. The chain carries TRBV2 and TRBJ1-1; D is unclear. V gave up 4 bases and J gave up 2 bases, with 8 bases separating them. The CDR3 contains 13 residues. The V gene's germline CDR1 is SNHLY and CDR2 FYNNEI. For the CDR3, the DNA is TGTGCCAGCAGTGTCGAGGGTAACACTGAAGCTTTCTTT. Amino acids: CASSVEGNTEAFF.

The chain employs TRBV4-1 and TRBJ1-2; 8 bases agree with TRBD1. This CDR3 is 15 amino acids long. Per the germline V gene, CDR1 is MGHRA and CDR2 is YSYEKL. V shed 4 bases and J 6 bases; nucleotides not matched to a gene: 10. CDR3 region: CASSPLRRGLNGYTF. The CDR3 DNA is TGCGCCAGCAGCCCGCTACGCAGGGGGCTCAATGGCTACACCTTC.

The rearrangement joins TRBV21-1 to TRBJ2-7; the table's D gene call, TRBD1, was not cross checked with the DNA. TRBV21-1 is classified as a pseudogene. The CDR3 spans 15 residues. DNA for the CDR3: TGTGCCAGATGCCTCTACGGGACAGGGATTAGCGAGCAGTACGTC. Its translation is CARCLYGTGISEQYV.

The genes are TRBV10-3 and TRBJ1-4; tentative D call: TRBD1 (5 bases). V dropped 3 bases and J dropped 5 bases, with 10 bases sitting between them. The CDR3 length is 14 residues. The germline V gene has CDR1 ENHRY and CDR2 SYGVKD. The CDR3 reads CAISERGGNEKLFF. The CDR3 nucleotides are TGTGCCATCAGTGAAAGGGGCGGCAATGAAAAACTGTTTTTT.

V is TRBV28 and J is TRBJ2-7, with D perhaps TRBD1 (7 bases). V lost 5 bases and J 3 bases, leaving 17 bases between the germline ends. This CDR3 region has 15 residues. Germline values: CDR1 MDHEN, CDR2 SYDVKM. The CDR3, as DNA: TGTGCCAGCAGTCCCGGAGGGGGCTCCGTCTACGAGCAGTACGTC. Translation: CASSPGGGSVYEQYV.

This clone occurred a few times. The chain uses TRBV2 and TRBJ1-2; D gene ambiguous. The V end lost 3 bases, the J end lost 4 bases, and 12 bases lay between the germline ends. Looked up from germline, CDR1 is SNHLY and CDR2 is FYNNEI. This CDR3 has 14 amino acids. The DNA for the CDR3 is TGTGCCAGCAGTGAGTCAACAATCTCCTATGGCTACACCTTC. This gives the protein CASSESTISYGYTF.

The rearrangement uses TRBV9 and TRBJ2-7; 7 bases are shared with TRBD2. Germline CDR1 SGDLS, CDR2 YYNGEE. This CDR3 contains 14 residues. J was trimmed by 4 bases and V by 3 bases; bases with no gene match: 7. The CDR3 DNA reads as TGTGCCAGCAGCGCCGGGGGAGGGCGGTACGAGCAGTACTTC. Encoded protein: CASSAGGGRYEQYF.

The gene calls are TRBV7-3 and TRBJ2-2; D gene unclear. The germline CDR1 and CDR2 sequences are SGHTA and FQGTGA. V gave up 5 bases and J gave up 3 bases, with 13 bases separating them. The CDR3 extends over 15 amino acids. As DNA, the CDR3 is TGTGCCAGCAGCCTAAGGCCCTTTTACACCGGGGAGCTGTTTTTT. It codes for CASSLRPFYTGELFF.

This clone was observed a single time. The chain links TRBV9 to TRBJ2-3; possible D gene TRBD2, 6 bases. This CDR3 is 15 amino acids long. CDR1 and CDR2 (germline): SGDLS, YYNGEE. Trimming pared 0 bases from V and 4 bases from J, leaving 12 bases between. The CDR3 spells CASSVDAGLADTQYF. The DNA for the CDR3 is TGTGCCAGCAGCGTAGATGCGGGGTTGGCAGATACGCAGTATTTT.

This clone is a singleton in its sample. The CDR3 spells CASSRGLASNTEAFF. The CDR3 nucleotides read TGTGCCAGCAGCCGAGGGCTCGCTAGCAACACTGAAGCTTTCTTT. The rearrangement joins TRBV7-3 to TRBJ1-1; no clear D. V dropped 5 bases and J dropped 2 bases, with 15 bases sitting between them. The CDR3 runs 15 residues. Germline assignment: CDR1 SGHTA and CDR2 FQGTGA.

This chain links TRBV18 with TRBJ2-3; D call uncertain. The CDR3 contains 14 residues. The V end lost 5 bases, the J end lost 1 base, and 10 bases lay between the germline ends. Germline assignment: CDR1 KGHSH and CDR2 LQKENI. The CDR3 coding sequence is TGTGCCAGCTCAGCGAATGTGGGCACAGATACGCAGTATTTT. Its translation: CASSANVGTDTQYF.

The gene calls are TRBV11-3 and TRBJ2-1, with D possibly being TRBD1 (6 bases). The CDR3 is 13 residues long. Germline CDR1 reads SGHNT; CDR2 reads YENEEA. V shed 3 bases and J shed 9 bases, with 12 bases lying between them. CDR3 DNA sequence: TGTGCCAGCAGCTTGGTTAGGGGGAGTGAGCAGTTCTTC. It yields the protein CASSLVRGSEQFF.

This rearrangement joins TRBV6-5 to TRBJ1-1, with D tentatively TRBD1 (5 bases). V was cut by 6 bases and J by 10 bases, with 18 bases left in between. The length of the CDR3 is 13 residues. Germline CDR1 and CDR2: MNHEY and SVGAGI. The chain's CDR3 is CASRGTGAGRAFF. As DNA, the CDR3 is TGTGCCAGCAGGGGGACGGGAGCCGGGCGAGCTTTCTTT.

The rearrangement uses TRBV27 and TRBJ2-1, with 8 bases matching TRBD2. V shed 5 bases, J shed 2 bases, and the junction held 11 bases outside the gene matches. Germline CDR1 is MNHEY and CDR2 is SMNVEV (reference sequence). The CDR3 extends over 17 amino acids. For the CDR3, the DNA is TGTGCCAGCAGTCCCCTCAGTTTTAGCGGGACCTACAATGAGCAGTTCTTC. This sequence encodes CASSPLSFSGTYNEQFF.